These 12 T cell receptor beta chains share one sample of origin, sequenced in a study of T cell changes during pregnancy in multiple sclerosis. Only in-frame clones appear in the TCRdb table, and some are missing; sequencing was by immunoSEQ multiplex PCR. The sample lists fewer than 40,000 clones, less than 95% occurring once. The sample was CD4+ T cells from peripheral blood mononuclear cells, taken in the first trimester of pregnancy. Receptors originate from a female donor in good health, enrolled as a control in a pregnancy study.

This clone came up once. V usage is TRBV15 and J usage is TRBJ1-2, with no clear D. The CDR3 length is 15 residues. Deletions cut 7 bases from V and 0 bases from J, with 15 bases between. Germline V gene sequence: CDR1 LNHNV, CDR2 YYDKDF (reference sequence). The CDR3 DNA sequence: TGTGCCACCACTGATCCAGGAACCTCTAACTATGGCTACACCTTC. Translating it yields CATTDPGTSNYGYTF.

The chain recombines TRBV28 with TRBJ2-7; D ambiguous. CDR1 is MDHEN, CDR2 SYDVKM, per germline. V shed 2 bases and J shed 2 bases, with 10 bases lying between them. The CDR3 is 14 residues long. Here the CDR3 DNA reads TGTGCCAGCAGTTTACGACTTCACACCTACGAGCAGTACTTC. Its protein is CASSLRLHTYEQYF.

The chain employs TRBV11-3 and TRBJ1-1; 9 bases are shared with TRBD1. Germline V CDR1 and CDR2: SGHNT, YENEEA. The CDR3 length is 15 residues. V was pared by 5 bases and J by 4 bases, with 8 bases of the junction left unmatched. CDR3 loop: CASSRGQGLGTEAFF. The CDR3 coding sequence is TGTGCCAGCAGCCGTGGACAGGGGTTGGGCACTGAAGCTTTCTTT.

This chain links TRBV18 with TRBJ2-1, with TRBD2 matching 7 bases. The length of the CDR3 is 16 residues. With 3 bases clipped from V and 5 bases from J, the junction kept 10 bases outside the gene matches. Germline values: CDR1 KGHSH, CDR2 LQKENI. CDR3 bases: TGTGCCAGCTCACCTTTGGAGCGGGGCTTTAACAATGAGCAGTTCTTC. Translation: CASSPLERGFNNEQFF.

This clone was observed once. The chain is built from TRBV7-2 and TRBJ2-5; 11 bases are shared with TRBD2. This CDR3 comprises 18 residues. CDR1 is SGHTA and CDR2 is FQGNSA in the germline V gene. The V segment lost 4 bases and the J segment 4 bases; nucleotides outside the gene matches: 14. CDR3 DNA: TGTGCCAGCAGCTCCCAACCTCCCCGACTAGCGGGGATAGAGACCCAGTACTTC. Translating gives CASSSQPPRLAGIETQYF.

CDR3 protein: CASSSRDHQPQHF. CDR3 bases: TGTGCCAGCAGCTCCCGGGATCATCAGCCCCAGCATTTT. The rearrangement uses TRBV7-9 and TRBJ1-5; D is unresolved. Trimming removed 4 bases from V and 5 bases from J, with 9 bases in between. The germline CDR1 and CDR2 sequences are SEHNR and FQNEAQ (reference sequence). CDR3 length equals 13 residues.

There are a few counts of this clone. The V gene is TRBV18, the J gene TRBJ1-1, with a possible D match to TRBD1 (6 bases). With 8 bases removed from V and 0 bases from J, the gap between germline ends came to 7 bases. The CDR3 spans 12 residues. Germline V gene sequence: CDR1 KGHSH, CDR2 LQKENI. CDR3: CASAGVNTEAFF. The DNA for the CDR3 is TGTGCCAGCGCAGGGGTGAACACTGAAGCTTTCTTT.

The DNA of the CDR3 is TGCGCCAGCAGCTTCAAACAAAACACTGAAGCTTTCTTT. Protein: CASSFKQNTEAFF. This rearrangement joins TRBV5-1 to TRBJ1-1, with D unresolved. The CDR3 is made up of 13 amino acids. From germline, CDR1 is SGHRS and CDR2 YFSETQ. The V gene lost 2 bases and the J gene lost 2 bases, with 7 bases spanning the gap.

The chain joins TRBV6-1 to TRBJ2-7, with 8 bases aligning to TRBD1. The ends lost 6 bases at V and 0 bases at J; junction bases unmatched: 4. This CDR3 has 14 residues. The germline gives CDR1 MNHNS, CDR2 SASEGT. CDR3 amino acids: CASSPQGASYEQYF. The CDR3 nucleotides read TGTGCCAGCAGCCCCCAGGGGGCCTCCTACGAGCAGTACTTC.

The rearrangement links TRBV7-9 to TRBJ2-5; TRBD1 matches at 7 bases. This CDR3 is built from 15 residues. The V segment lost 5 bases and the J segment 1 base; nucleotides outside the gene matches: 7. Germline values: CDR1 SEHNR, CDR2 FQNEAQ (reference sequence). CDR3 in amino acids: CASSRQGQTQETQYF. The CDR3 region has the DNA TGTGCCAGCAGCCGCCAGGGACAGACCCAAGAGACCCAGTACTTC. Based on the CDR3 plus reference TRBV7-9 and TRBJ2-5, the full variable domain is DTGVSQNPRHKITKRGQNVTFRCDPISEHNRLYWYRQTLGQGPEFLTYFQNEAQLEKSRLLSDRFSAERPKGSFSTLEIQRTEQGDSAMYLCASSRQGQTQETQYFGPGTRLLVL.

The chain uses TRBV30 and TRBJ1-2; possible D gene TRBD1, 6 bases. V dropped 0 bases and J dropped 4 bases, with 15 bases sitting between them. Germline V lookup: CDR1 GTSNPN, CDR2 SVGIG (reference sequence). The CDR3 totals 15 residues. Here the CDR3 DNA reads TGTGCCTGGAGTGTCCTAGGGGGACGTGGCTATGGCTACACCTTC. Translated: CAWSVLGGRGYGYTF.

V is TRBV19 and J is TRBJ2-7, with D hard to call. The CDR3 loop spans 15 amino acids. Germline CDR1 is LNHDA and CDR2 is SQIVND (reference sequence). Trimming took off 5 bases at V and 2 bases at J, with 16 bases between the two ends. CDR3 sequence reads: CASSFQATAAYEQYF. The CDR3 region has the DNA TGTGCCAGTAGTTTCCAAGCGACGGCGGCCTACGAGCAGTACTTC.